This TCR beta chain was obtained from a study of blood T cell repertoires in COVID-19. Study summary: Material from acute and convalescent COVID-19 was sourced from the United States, Italy and Spain. Nucleic acid was either cDNA or gDNA, and it came from T cells, B-cell-depleted T cells, or PBMCs.

V lost 5 bases and J 6 bases, leaving 14 bases between the germline ends. Per the germline V gene, CDR1 is SEHNR and CDR2 is FQNEAQ (reference sequence). The CDR3 is 13 amino acids. In the authors' methods: Nucleated cell counts were estimated from reference gene primer amplification. The method was immunoSEQ multiplex PCR; TCRdb's version includes in-frame clones alone and lacks a portion of them. V, J and clone size are those of that table, while D and trimming were read from the DNA. The sample has about 480,000 clones; roughly 90% are singletons. This clone has only one observation. The chain employs TRBV7-9 and TRBJ2-7, with D possibly TRBD2 on 5 matching bases. Material: peripheral blood. The origin of this receptor is a woman younger than 45 with acute or convalescent COVID-19. The CDR3 DNA reads as TGTGCCAGCAGCCGCGGAGGTGGAAGCGAGCAGTACTTC. As protein: CASSRGGGSEQYF. The full variable domain, completed using reference TRBV7-9 and TRBJ2-7, is DTGVSQNPRHKITKRGQNVTFRCDPISEHNRLYWYRQTLGQGPEFLTYFQNEAQLEKSRLLSDRFSAERPKGSFSTLEIQRTEQGDSAMYLCASSRGGGSEQYFGPGTRLTVT.